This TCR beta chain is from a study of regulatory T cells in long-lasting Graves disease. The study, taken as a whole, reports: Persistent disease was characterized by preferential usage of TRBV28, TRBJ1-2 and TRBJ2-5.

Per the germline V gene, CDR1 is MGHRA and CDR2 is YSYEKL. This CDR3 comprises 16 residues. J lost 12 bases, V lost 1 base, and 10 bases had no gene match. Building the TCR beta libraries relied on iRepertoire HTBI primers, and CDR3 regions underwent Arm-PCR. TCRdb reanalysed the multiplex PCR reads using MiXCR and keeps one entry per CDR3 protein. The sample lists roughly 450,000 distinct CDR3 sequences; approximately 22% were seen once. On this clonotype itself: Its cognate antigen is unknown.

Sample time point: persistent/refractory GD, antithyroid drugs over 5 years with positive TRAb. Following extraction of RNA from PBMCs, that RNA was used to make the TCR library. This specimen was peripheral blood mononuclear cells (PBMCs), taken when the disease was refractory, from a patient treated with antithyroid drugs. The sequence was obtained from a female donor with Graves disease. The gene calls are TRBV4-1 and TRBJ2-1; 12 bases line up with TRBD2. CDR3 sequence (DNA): TGCGCCAGCAGCCAAGGGAGACTAGCGGGAGAAAGAAGGCAGTTCTTC. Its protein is CASSQGRLAGERRQFF.